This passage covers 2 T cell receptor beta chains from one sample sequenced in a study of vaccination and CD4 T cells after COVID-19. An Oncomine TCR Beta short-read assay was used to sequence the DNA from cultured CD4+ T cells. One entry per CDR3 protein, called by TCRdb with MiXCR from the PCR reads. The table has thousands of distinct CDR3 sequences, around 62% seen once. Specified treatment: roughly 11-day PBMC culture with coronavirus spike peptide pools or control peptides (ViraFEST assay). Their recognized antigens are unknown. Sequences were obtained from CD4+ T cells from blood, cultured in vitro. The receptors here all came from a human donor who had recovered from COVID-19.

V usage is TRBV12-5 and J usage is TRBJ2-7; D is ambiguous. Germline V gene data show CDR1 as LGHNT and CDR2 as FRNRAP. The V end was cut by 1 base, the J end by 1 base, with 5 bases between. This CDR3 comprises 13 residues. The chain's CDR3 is CASGLEASYEQYF. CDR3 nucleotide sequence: TGTGCTAGTGGTTTGGAGGCGTCCTACGAGCAGTACTTC.

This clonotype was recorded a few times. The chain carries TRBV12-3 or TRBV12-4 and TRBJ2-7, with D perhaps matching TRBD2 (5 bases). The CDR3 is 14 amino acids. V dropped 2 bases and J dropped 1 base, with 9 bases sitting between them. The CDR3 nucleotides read TGTGCCAGCAGTTTATGGGGAGATTCCTACGAGCAGTACTTC. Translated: CASSLWGDSYEQYF.